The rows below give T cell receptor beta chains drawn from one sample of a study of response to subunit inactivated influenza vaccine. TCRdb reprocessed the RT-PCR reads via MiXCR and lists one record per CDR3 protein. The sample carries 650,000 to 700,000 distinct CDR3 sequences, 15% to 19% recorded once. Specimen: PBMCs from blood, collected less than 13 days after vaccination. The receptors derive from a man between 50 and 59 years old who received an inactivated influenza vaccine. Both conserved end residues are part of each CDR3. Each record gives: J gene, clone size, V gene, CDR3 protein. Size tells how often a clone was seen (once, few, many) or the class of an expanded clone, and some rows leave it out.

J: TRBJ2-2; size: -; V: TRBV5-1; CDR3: CASSNDRENTGELYF
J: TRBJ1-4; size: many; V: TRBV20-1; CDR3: CSARGTTGEGGLFF
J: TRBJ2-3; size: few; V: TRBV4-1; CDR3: CASSQGQSTSTDTQYF
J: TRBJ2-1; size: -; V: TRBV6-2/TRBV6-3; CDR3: CASSYSSWRVSSYNEQFF
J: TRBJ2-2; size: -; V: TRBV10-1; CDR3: CASGGTNTGELFF
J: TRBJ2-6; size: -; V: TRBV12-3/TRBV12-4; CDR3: CASTPVGGSASGANVLTF
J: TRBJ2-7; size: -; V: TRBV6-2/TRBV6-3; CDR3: CASSYSLRLAGSLHEQYF
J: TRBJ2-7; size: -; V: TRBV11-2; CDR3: CASSMTSYEQYF
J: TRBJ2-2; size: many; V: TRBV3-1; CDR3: CASRPWGNTGELFF
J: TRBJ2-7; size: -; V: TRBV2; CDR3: CASNPWTGSSYEQYF
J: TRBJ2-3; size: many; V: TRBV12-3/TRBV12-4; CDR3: CASSLGTGITDTQYF
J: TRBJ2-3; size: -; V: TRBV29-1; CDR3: CSVVSGSTQYF
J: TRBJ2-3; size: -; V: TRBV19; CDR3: CASTSNRVLTDTQYF
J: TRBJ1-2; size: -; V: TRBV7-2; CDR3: CASSLNWGPSYGYTF
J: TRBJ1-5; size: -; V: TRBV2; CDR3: CASSPEAQPQHF
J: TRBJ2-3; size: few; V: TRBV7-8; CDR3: CASSTPSTSGGTDTQYF
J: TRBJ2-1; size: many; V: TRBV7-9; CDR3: CASSLSVTGGYEQFF
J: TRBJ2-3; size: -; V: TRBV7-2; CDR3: CASSITSGGGTDTQYF
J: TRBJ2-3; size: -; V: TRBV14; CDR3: CASSTQSNTQYF